Below, 2 T cell receptor beta chains from the same sample are listed, as sequenced in a study of T cell repertoires in cytomegalovirus infection. Their cognate antigens are unknown. TCRdb re-called the reads through MiXCR, storing one row per CDR3 protein. The table lists about 130,000 distinct CDR3 sequences, 32% of them singletons. Sequenced material: CD8+ T cells from cultured PBMCs, taken from culture after CMV antigen stimulation. These receptors all come from a human donor in good health (CMV status not recorded). Some clones in this sample may be carry-over from other donors' samples.

There are a few counts of this clonotype. The chain links TRBV2 to TRBJ1-4; 7 nucleotides match TRBD1. The CDR3 extends over 14 amino acids. CDR1 is SNHLY and CDR2 is FYNNEI in the germline V gene. V shed 3 bases, J shed 8 bases, and the junction held 6 bases outside the gene matches. The CDR3 nucleotides are TGTGCCAGCAGTGATCGGCAGGGGGGAGAAAAACTGTTTTTT. This encodes CASSDRQGGEKLFF.

The table lists this clonotype with a few counts. J is TRBJ2-6 and V is TRBV9; D uncertain. Germline V gene lookup returns CDR1 SGDLS and CDR2 YYNGEE. The CDR3 sequence is 15 residues long. V was clipped by 0 bases and J by 2 bases, with 6 bases between them. The DNA for the CDR3 is TGTGCCAGCAGCGTAGAGGCGGCTGGGGCCAACGTCCTGACTTTC. It specifies CASSVEAAGANVLTF.